Given below is one TCR beta chain in context. Time point described: recipient sample about 28 days before transplant, after cytoreduction. Measured with immunoSEQ multiplex PCR; TCRdb has only the in-frame clones, and not every one. Of about 27,000 clones listed, over 60% were seen once; the top ten hold approximately 5.9%. The sample is drawn from a study of T cell clonotyping in hematopoietic cell transplantation. As for the study in general: Recipient samples before transplant were obtained post-cytoreduction.

Germline assignment: CDR1 SGHTA and CDR2 FQGTGA. V gave up 5 bases and J gave up 5 bases; unmatched junction bases: 12. The CDR3 runs to 18 residues. The rearrangement uses TRBV7-3 and TRBJ2-1, with 13 bases matching TRBD2. Source: peripheral blood mononuclear cells, taken before stem cell transplant. The receptor was derived from a man aged 50 to 60 with myelodysplastic syndrome. Some clones in this sample may be carry-over from other donors' samples. The CDR3 here is CASSHDGRLAGGHNEQFF. In DNA form, the CDR3 reads TGTGCCAGCAGCCATGACGGGAGACTAGCGGGGGGTCACAATGAGCAGTTCTTC.